This T cell receptor (beta chain) was captured in a study of blood T cell repertoires in COVID-19. About the research overall: Donors in the United States, Italy and Spain gave samples during acute or convalescent COVID-19.

CDR1 MNHEY and CDR2 SMNVEV come from the germline V gene (reference sequence). This CDR3 contains 17 residues. Trimming removed 6 bases at V and 3 bases at J, with 24 bases between. Profiled with immunoSEQ multiplex PCR; TCRdb holds only in-frame clones, not every one. The data contain 200,000 or so clones, almost 85% of them singletons. This receptor was taken from a human donor with acute or convalescent COVID-19. The donor label of this sample is uncertain. The chain employs TRBV27 and TRBJ2-7, with D perhaps TRBD1 (6 bases). The sequencing input was peripheral blood. The CDR3 nucleotides are TGTGCCAGCAGCCTAAAGTCCGCCGGGACATGGGACTACGAGCAGTACTTC. Translating gives CASSLKSAGTWDYEQYF.